One TCR beta chain is described in this entry. Its specificity is unknown. The data stem from a study of cytomegalovirus exposure and HLA in healthy donors. Study conclusions and caveats: A later look showed TCR association rates differing by HLA locus, highest for DRB1 and lowest for HLA-C.

The CDR3 sequence is 15 residues long. Trimming cost V 3 bases and J 3 bases; bases outside gene matches: 7. In germline, CDR1 is SGHAT, CDR2 FQNNGV. PCR involved 60 Vbeta and 13 Jbeta primers. This table comes from immunoSEQ multiplex PCR, and its TCRdb copy is limited to in-frame clones, with some not included. This table has 95,000 to 150,000 clones, 72% appearing once. Sequencing used PBMCs. The chain recombines TRBV11-2 with TRBJ1-1; 7 bases fit TRBD1. The sequence was obtained from a man aged 25 to 45 in good health and CMV-seronegative. CDR3 DNA sequence: TGTGCCAGCAGCTTCCGGGGACAGCTCCACACTGAAGCTTTCTTT. This sequence encodes CASSFRGQLHTEAFF.